What follows describes a single T cell receptor beta chain. This clone was seen just once. What this receptor recognizes is not known. There are no base qualities to consult, and no much larger clone falls within one base. TCRbeta CDR3 regions were amplified from genomic DNA by means of the immunoSEQ Assay, a bias-controlled multiplex PCR. In the original analysis: Nucleated cell counts per sample were estimated from amplification of reference gene primers within the assay. Sequence reads were collapsed and filtered to measure the absolute abundance of every unique TCRbeta CDR3 rearrangement. For each sample, productive Simpson clonality was calculated as the square root of Simpson's diversity index across productive rearrangements. TCRdb re-hosts the immuneACCESS table, in-frame sequences only. Its copies lack some clones; in the studies checked, an unresolved V gene accounts for under half of them, and the cause for the rest is not known. V, J and clone size derive from that table, while D and trimming were established from the DNA sequence. Across this sample there are some 71,000 clones, with over 75% seen only once. The ten top clones hold less than 6.5% of the sample.

Including the terminal cysteine and phenylalanine, the CDR3 comprises 15 residues. The DNA shown is the 45-base CDR3, in frame from base 1. Looking up the germline V gene (reference sequence) yields CDR1 MNHEY and CDR2 SMNVEV. From V the trimming removes 4 bases and from J it removes 5 bases, while the gene matches leave 7 bases of the junction unaccounted for. Whole blood was collected in K2EDTA tubes by collaborating institutions according to the institutions' own protocols. For TCRbeta analysis, collaborator samples were shipped as frozen whole blood, as isolated PBMCs, or as DNA extracted from either sample type. The data were obtained in a study of blood T cell repertoires in COVID-19 (dated by TCRdb to about 2020). For context, the study as a whole: Collaborator samples came from the United States, Italy and Spain and covered acute and convalescent phases of COVID-19. Sample metadata almost always included a de-identified subject ID, COVID-19 status, age in years and sex. Samples were obtained from the ongoing ImmuneRACE study (first 160 participants) and from some 1,300 subjects provided by 6 global collaborators. The repertoires were released in a freely available public database meant as a resource for research on the immune response to SARS-CoV-2. The prospective study material was composed of cDNA or gDNA derived from T cells, B-cell-depleted T cells, or PBMCs. HLA class I and class II types, where available, came from metadata supplied by the sample provider rather than from assay-based typing. The dataset comprised deeply sampled blood TCRbeta repertoires from subjects exposed to, actively infected with, or recovered from COVID-19.

Paper-wide results and their limitations: The quantity of clinical and demographic metadata differed by source and by participant and was supplied without curation.

Material for sequencing was peripheral blood. This chain joins TRBV27 to TRBJ1-1; 10 bases in the junction line up with TRBD1. This receptor was taken from a woman under 30 with acute or convalescent COVID-19. The DNA is TGTGCCAGCAGTTCCATTCGACAGGGGGCTACTGAAGCTTTCTTT. Its amino acids are CASSSIRQGATEAFF.